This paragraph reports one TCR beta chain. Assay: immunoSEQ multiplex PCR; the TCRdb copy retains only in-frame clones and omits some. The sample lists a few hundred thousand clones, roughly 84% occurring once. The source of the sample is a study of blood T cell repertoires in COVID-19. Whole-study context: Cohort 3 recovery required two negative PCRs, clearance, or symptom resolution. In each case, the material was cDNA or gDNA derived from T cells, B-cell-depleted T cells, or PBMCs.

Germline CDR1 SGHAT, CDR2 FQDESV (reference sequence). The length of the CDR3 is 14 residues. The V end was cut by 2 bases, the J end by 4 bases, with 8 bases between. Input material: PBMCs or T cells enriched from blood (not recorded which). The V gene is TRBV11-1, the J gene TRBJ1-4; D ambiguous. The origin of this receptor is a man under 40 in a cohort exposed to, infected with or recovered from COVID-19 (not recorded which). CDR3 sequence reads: CASSLFTRNEKLFF. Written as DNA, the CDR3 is TGTGCCAGCAGCTTATTCACGCGTAATGAAAAACTGTTTTTT.